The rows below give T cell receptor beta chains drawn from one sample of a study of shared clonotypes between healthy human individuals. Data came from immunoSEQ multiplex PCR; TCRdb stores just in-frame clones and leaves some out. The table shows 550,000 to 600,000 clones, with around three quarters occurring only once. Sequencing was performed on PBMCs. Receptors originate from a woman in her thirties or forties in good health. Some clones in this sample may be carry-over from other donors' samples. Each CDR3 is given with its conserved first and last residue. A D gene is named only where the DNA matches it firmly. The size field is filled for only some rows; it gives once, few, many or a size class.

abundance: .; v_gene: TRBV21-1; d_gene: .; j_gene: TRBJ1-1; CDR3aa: CASSPKEGNTEAFF; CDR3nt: TGTGCCAGCAGCCCCAAGGAAGGGAACACTGAAGCTTTCTTT
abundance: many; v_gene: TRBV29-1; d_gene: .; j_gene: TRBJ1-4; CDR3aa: CSVVSQGHEKLFF; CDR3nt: TGCAGCGTTGTGTCGCAGGGCCATGAAAAACTGTTTTTT
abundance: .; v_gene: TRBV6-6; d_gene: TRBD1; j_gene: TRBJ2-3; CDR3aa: CASSPGQGAFDTQYF; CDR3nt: TGTGCCAGCAGTCCAGGACAGGGGGCGTTTGATACGCAGTATTTT
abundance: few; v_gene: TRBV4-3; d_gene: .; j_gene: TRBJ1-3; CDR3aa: CASSQDNGIGNTIYF; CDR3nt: TGCGCCAGCAGCCAAGATAACGGCATTGGAAACACCATATATTTT
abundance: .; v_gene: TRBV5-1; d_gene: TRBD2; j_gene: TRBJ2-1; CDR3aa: CASSLALAGVNNEQFF; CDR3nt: TGCGCCAGCAGCTTGGCGCTCGCGGGAGTTAACAATGAGCAGTTCTTC
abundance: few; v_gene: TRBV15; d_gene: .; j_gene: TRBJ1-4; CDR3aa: CATSWGGNEKLFF; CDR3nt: TGTGCCACCAGTTGGGGGGGGAATGAAAAACTGTTTTTT
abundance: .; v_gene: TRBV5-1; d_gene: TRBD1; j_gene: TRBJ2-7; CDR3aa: CASSVRQGAGEQYF; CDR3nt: TGCGCCAGCAGCGTGAGACAGGGGGCAGGCGAGCAGTACTTC
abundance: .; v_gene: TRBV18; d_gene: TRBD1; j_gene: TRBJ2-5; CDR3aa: CASSLSPVGGRETQYF; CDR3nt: TGTGCCAGCTCACTCTCGCCCGTAGGGGGCAGGGAGACCCAGTACTTC
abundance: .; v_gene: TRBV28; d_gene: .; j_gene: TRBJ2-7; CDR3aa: CASSPAEGAGTSYEQYF; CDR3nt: TGTGCCAGCAGTCCGGCCGAGGGAGCGGGCACCTCCTACGAGCAGTACTTC
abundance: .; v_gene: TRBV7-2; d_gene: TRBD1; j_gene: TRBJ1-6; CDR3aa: CASRTTGPDNSPLHF; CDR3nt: TGTGCCAGCAGGACGACAGGGCCGGATAATTCACCCCTCCACTTT
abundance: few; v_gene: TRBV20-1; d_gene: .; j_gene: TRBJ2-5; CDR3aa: CSATNQETQYF; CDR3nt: TGCAGTGCTACAAACCAAGAGACCCAGTACTTC
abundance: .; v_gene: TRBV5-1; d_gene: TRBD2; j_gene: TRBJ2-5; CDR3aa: CASSLEGLAGQETQYF; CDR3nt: TGCGCCAGCAGCTTGGAGGGACTAGCCGGCCAAGAGACCCAGTACTTC
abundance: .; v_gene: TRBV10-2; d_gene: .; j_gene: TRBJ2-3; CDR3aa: CASRERRGSTDTQYF; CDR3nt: TGCGCCAGCAGAGAACGCAGGGGAAGCACAGATACGCAGTATTTT
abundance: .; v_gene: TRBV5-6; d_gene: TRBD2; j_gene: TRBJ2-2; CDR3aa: CASSFSDLRESAGELFF; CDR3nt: TGTGCCAGCAGCTTCTCAGATTTGCGGGAGTCGGCCGGGGAGCTGTTTTTT
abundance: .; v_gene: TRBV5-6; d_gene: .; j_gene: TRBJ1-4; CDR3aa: CASSLGTNEKLFF; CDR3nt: TGTGCCAGCAGCTTGGGAACTAATGAAAAACTGTTTTTT
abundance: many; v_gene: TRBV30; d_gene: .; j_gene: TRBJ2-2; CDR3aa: CAWYPQGRGLGGELFF; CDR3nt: TGTGCCTGGTACCCCCAGGGGAGGGGGCTTGGCGGGGAGCTGTTTTTT
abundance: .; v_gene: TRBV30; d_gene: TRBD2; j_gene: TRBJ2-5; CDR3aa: CAGILAGLPRETQYF; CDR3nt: TGTGCCGGAATACTAGCGGGGTTGCCCAGAGAGACCCAGTACTTC
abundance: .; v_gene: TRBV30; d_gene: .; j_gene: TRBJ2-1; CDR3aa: CAWSASLGGTGSYNEQFF; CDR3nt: TGTGCCTGGAGCGCTAGTTTGGGGGGGACAGGCTCCTACAATGAGCAGTTCTTC
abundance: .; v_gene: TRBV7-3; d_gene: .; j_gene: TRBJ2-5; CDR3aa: CASSPRGGETQYF; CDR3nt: TGTGCCAGCAGCCCCCGGGGCGGAGAGACCCAGTACTTC
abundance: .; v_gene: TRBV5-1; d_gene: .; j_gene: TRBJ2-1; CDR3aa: CASSFITSSYNEQFF; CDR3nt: TGCGCCAGCAGTTTCATTACGAGCTCCTACAATGAGCAGTTCTTC
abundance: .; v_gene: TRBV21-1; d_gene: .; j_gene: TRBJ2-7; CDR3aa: CASSKAREETYEQYF; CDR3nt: TGTGCCAGCAGCAAAGCGCGGGAGGAGACCTACGAGCAGTACTTC
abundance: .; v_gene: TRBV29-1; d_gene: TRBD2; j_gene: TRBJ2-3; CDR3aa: CSVSRGREDTQYF; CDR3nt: TGCAGCGTTTCTCGCGGGAGGGAAGATACGCAGTATTTT
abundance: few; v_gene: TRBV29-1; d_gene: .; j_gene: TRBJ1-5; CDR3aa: CSILLPGGENQPQHF; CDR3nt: TGCAGCATCCTCCTACCAGGCGGGGAGAATCAGCCCCAGCATTTT
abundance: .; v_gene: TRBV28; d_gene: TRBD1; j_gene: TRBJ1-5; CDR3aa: CASSDTGQGVGPQHF; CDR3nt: TGTGCCAGCAGTGATACGGGACAGGGGGTTGGGCCCCAGCATTTT
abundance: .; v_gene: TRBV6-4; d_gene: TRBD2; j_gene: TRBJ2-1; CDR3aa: CASSVVAGQGNEQFF; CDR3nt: TGTGCCAGCAGTGTAGTAGCGGGTCAGGGAAATGAGCAGTTCTTC
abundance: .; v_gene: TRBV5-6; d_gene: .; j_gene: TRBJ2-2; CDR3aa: CASSFGRAVTGELFF; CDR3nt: TGTGCCAGCAGCTTCGGCAGGGCTGTGACCGGGGAGCTGTTTTTT
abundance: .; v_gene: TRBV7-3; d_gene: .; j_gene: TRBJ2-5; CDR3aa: CASSLGSGGETQYF; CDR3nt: TGTGCCAGCAGTCTCGGGAGTGGAGGAGAGACCCAGTACTTC
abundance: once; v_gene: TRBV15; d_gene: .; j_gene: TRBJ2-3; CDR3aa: CATSGEGDTQYF; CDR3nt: TGTGCCACCAGCGGGGAAGGAGATACGCAGTATTTT
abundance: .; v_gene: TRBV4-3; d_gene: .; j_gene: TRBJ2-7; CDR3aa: CASSQDRGTLAYYEQYF; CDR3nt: TGCGCCAGCAGCCAAGATCGGGGTACGCTAGCGTACTACGAGCAGTACTTC
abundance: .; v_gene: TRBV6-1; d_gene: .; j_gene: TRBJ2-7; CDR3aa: CASSIGASYEQYF; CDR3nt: TGTGCCAGCAGCATAGGGGCTTCCTACGAGCAGTACTTC
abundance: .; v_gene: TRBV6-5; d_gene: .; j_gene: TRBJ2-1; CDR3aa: CASSRDLRANEQFF; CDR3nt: TGTGCCAGCAGTCGGGATCTCCGGGCGAATGAGCAGTTCTTC
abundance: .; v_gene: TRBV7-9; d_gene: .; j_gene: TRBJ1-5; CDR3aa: CASSLEGGPQPQHF; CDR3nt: TGTGCCAGCAGCTTAGAAGGGGGACCTCAGCCCCAGCATTTT
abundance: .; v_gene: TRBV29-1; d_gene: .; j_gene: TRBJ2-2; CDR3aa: CSVGGGQNTGELFF; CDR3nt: TGCAGCGTTGGTGGCGGTCAAAACACCGGGGAGCTGTTTTTT
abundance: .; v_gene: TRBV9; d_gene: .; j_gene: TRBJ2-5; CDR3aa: CASSAGREKETQYF; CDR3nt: TGTGCCAGCAGCGCCGGGAGAGAAAAGGAGACCCAGTACTTC
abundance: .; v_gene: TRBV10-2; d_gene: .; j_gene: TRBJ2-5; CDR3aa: CASSEPGVQGAGQETQYF; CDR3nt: TGCGCCAGCAGTGAGCCGGGAGTGCAGGGCGCGGGCCAAGAGACCCAGTACTTC
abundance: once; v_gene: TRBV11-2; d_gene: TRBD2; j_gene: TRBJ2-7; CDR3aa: CASRGLAGRMDEQYF; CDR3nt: TGTGCCAGCAGAGGACTAGCGGGACGTATGGACGAGCAGTACTTC
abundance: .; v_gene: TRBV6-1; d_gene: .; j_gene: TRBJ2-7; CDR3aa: CASSEAVGGEQYF; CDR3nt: TGTGCCAGCAGTGAAGCGGTAGGGGGAGAGCAGTACTTC
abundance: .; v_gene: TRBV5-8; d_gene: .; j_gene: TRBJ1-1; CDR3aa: CASTPQERKRTEAFF; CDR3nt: TGTGCCAGCACCCCACAGGAGCGGAAGAGGACTGAAGCTTTCTTT
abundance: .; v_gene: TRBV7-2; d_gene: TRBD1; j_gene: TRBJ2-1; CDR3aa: CASSFDRGPNEQFF; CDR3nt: TGTGCCAGCAGCTTCGACAGGGGGCCAAATGAGCAGTTCTTC